This is a list of T cell receptor beta chains from one sample in a study of blood T cells in healthy people across ages. TCRdb processed the 5' RACE reads anew with MiXCR; each CDR3 protein has one entry. The sample shows some 1.1 million distinct CDR3 sequences, around two fifths of them seen only once. The sequenced sample was blood. The receptors were gathered from a man between 18 and 35 years old in good health. Each CDR3 is given with its conserved first and last residue. The D gene is left open where the match is weak. A row's size may be missing; if present it is once, few, many or a size class.

clone_size,v_call,d_call,j_call,cdr3_nt,cdr3_aa
NA,TRBV12-3/TRBV12-4,NA,TRBJ1-1,TGTGCCAGCCATAGGGAAGGGGAAGCTTTCTTT,CASHREGEAFF
few,TRBV25-1,NA,TRBJ1-2,TGTGCCAGCAGTGAATCGGGCGGCTACACCTTC,CASSESGGYTF
NA,TRBV20-1,NA,TRBJ2-1,TGCAGTGCTGGACGTGCCGTAGTAGAGCAGTTCTTC,CSAGRAVVEQFF
few,TRBV6-1,NA,TRBJ1-2,TGTGCCAGCAGTGAAGCCGGGGGTGACTATGGCTACACCTTC,CASSEAGGDYGYTF
NA,TRBV27,TRBD1,TRBJ1-4,TGTGCCAGCAGATCCTACAGGGGGCATTTTAATGAAAAACTGTTTTTT,CASRSYRGHFNEKLFF
many,TRBV5-1,TRBD1,TRBJ2-7,TGCGCCAGCAGCTTGGGGACAGGGGGCTTATACGAGCAGTACTTC,CASSLGTGGLYEQYF
NA,TRBV12-3/TRBV12-4,TRBD2,TRBJ2-1,TGTGCCAGCAGCTCCGGGGGGGCATTGACCTACAATGAGCAGTTCTTC,CASSSGGALTYNEQFF
many,TRBV10-3,NA,TRBJ2-7,TGTGCCATCTCCGGGACGGCCTTAAAGCGCACCTACGAGCAGTACTTC,CAISGTALKRTYEQYF
NA,TRBV7-9,NA,TRBJ1-2,TGTGCCAGCAGTTCGCCGGGACACACCTTC,CASSSPGHTF
once,TRBV6-6,NA,TRBJ2-1,TGTGCCAGCAGGCGAGGCGGGAAGCTGGACAATGAGCAGTTCTTC,CASRRGGKLDNEQFF
NA,TRBV13,NA,TRBJ2-7,TGTGCCAACAGCCTGGAAGAAGAGGGTCCTTTCGGTGAGCAGTACTTC,CANSLEEEGPFGEQYF
NA,TRBV7-3,TRBD2,TRBJ2-1,TGTGCCAGCAGCCCTTTTTCGCCCCTAGCGGGGGGAGCTCTCCACAATGAGCAGTTCTTC,CASSPFSPLAGGALHNEQFF
few,TRBV13,NA,TRBJ2-3,TGTGCCAGCAGCTTGGATTCCGGTACGCAGTATTTT,CASSLDSGTQYF
NA,TRBV29-1,NA,TRBJ1-1,TGCAGCGCCGGCATAGCGAACACTGAAGCTTTCTTT,CSAGIANTEAFF
NA,TRBV9,NA,TRBJ2-1,TGTGCCAGCAACGTAGCTACCTCCAATGAGCAGTTCTTC,CASNVATSNEQFF
NA,TRBV20-1,NA,TRBJ2-3,TGCAGTGCCAATAGCCCGGGCCAGACTAGCACAGATACGCAGTATTTT,CSANSPGQTSTDTQYF
NA,TRBV7-6,TRBD1,TRBJ1-1,TGTGCCAGCACCGAATATTCCGGACAGGGAAGAACTGAAGCTTTCTTT,CASTEYSGQGRTEAFF
NA,TRBV6-4,NA,TRBJ1-2,TGTGCCAGCAGTGCCGATCATGGGCGCGGGGGCTACACCTTC,CASSADHGRGGYTF
few,TRBV7-9,NA,TRBJ2-1,TGTGCCAGCAGCTTAGTCGAGGACACACGCTACAATGAGCAGTTCTTC,CASSLVEDTRYNEQFF
NA,TRBV7-6,TRBD2,TRBJ2-7,TGTGCCAGCAGCGATAGCGGGGGAAGCTCCTACGAGCAGTACTTC,CASSDSGGSSYEQYF
NA,TRBV6-6,NA,TRBJ2-7,TGTGCCAGCAGTTACTATGGGCGGGGAGCCGTAGACAATGAGCAGTACTTT,CASSYYGRGAVDNEQYF
NA,TRBV27,TRBD1,TRBJ2-1,TGTGCCAGCAGTTTATCGGGACAGGGGTCCTACAATGAGCAGTTCTTC,CASSLSGQGSYNEQFF
NA,TRBV14,NA,TRBJ2-3,TGTGCCAGCAGCCAAGGGCCGAGGAGGGCAGATACGCAGTATTTT,CASSQGPRRADTQYF
NA,TRBV29-1,TRBD2,TRBJ2-2,TGCAGCGTGGTCCCCGGGACTAGGGACACCGGGGAGCTGTTTTTT,CSVVPGTRDTGELFF
NA,TRBV5-1,TRBD2,TRBJ2-1,TGCGCCAGCAGCTTGGGAACGGGGGGGGTAGGGTACAATGAGCAGTTCTTC,CASSLGTGGVGYNEQFF
NA,TRBV7-3,TRBD1,TRBJ1-1,TGTGCCAGCAGCTCCTCGACAGGGTCTGACACTGAAGCTTTCTTT,CASSSSTGSDTEAFF
NA,TRBV5-5,TRBD1,TRBJ1-2,TGTGCCAGCAGCTTGCAGGGGGCGTCGAACTATGGCTACACCTTC,CASSLQGASNYGYTF
NA,TRBV9,TRBD2,TRBJ2-1,TGTGCCAGCAGCGAACTGCGGGGGGATTACAATGAGCAGTTCTTC,CASSELRGDYNEQFF
NA,TRBV12-5,TRBD1,TRBJ1-5,TGTGCTAGTGGTTGGGGACAGGTTGAGCAGCCCCAGCATTTT,CASGWGQVEQPQHF
few,TRBV7-2,NA,TRBJ2-1,TGTGCCAGCAGCTTAACGGGACTCCTAGCTGAGCAGTTCTTC,CASSLTGLLAEQFF
NA,TRBV7-2,NA,TRBJ2-3,TGTGCCAGCAGCTTAGATATGCGACAGGCTTTAGATACGCAGTATTTT,CASSLDMRQALDTQYF
NA,TRBV5-6,TRBD1,TRBJ1-1,TGTGCCAGCAGCTGGTGGAACAGGGGGGTCCCTGAAGCTTTCTTT,CASSWWNRGVPEAFF
NA,TRBV12-3/TRBV12-4,NA,TRBJ2-3,TGTGCCAGCTGCCGAGAGAGAACAGATACGCAGTATTTT,CASCRERTDTQYF
NA,TRBV6-5,NA,TRBJ1-1,TGTGCCAGCAGAAGACCGGGGCTTGAAGCTTTCTTT,CASRRPGLEAFF
NA,TRBV27,NA,TRBJ2-1,TGTGCCAGCAGTTTATCGGGACCCCACAATGAGCAGTTCTTC,CASSLSGPHNEQFF
NA,TRBV20-1,TRBD1,TRBJ1-2,TGCAGTGCTAGAGATCTACGGGACAGGTTCAAGGATGGCTACACCTTC,CSARDLRDRFKDGYTF
NA,TRBV2,NA,TRBJ1-1,TGTGCCAGTAGTGCTGAATACGGGGCCGGGACTGAAGCTTTCTTT,CASSAEYGAGTEAFF
NA,TRBV9,TRBD1,TRBJ2-1,TGTGCCAGCAGCGTAGTAGGACAGGGCCTCTACAATGAGCAGTTCTTC,CASSVVGQGLYNEQFF
few,TRBV6-6,NA,TRBJ2-7,TGTGCCAGCCAGAATATTCGCAGCGAGCAGTACTTC,CASQNIRSEQYF
many,TRBV4-3,NA,TRBJ2-7,TGCGCCAGCAGCCAAGATGATTCCGGCCTTGAGCAGTACTTC,CASSQDDSGLEQYF
NA,TRBV5-5,NA,TRBJ2-2,TGTGCCAGCAGCGTGGAAGGGGTCGTGGAGCTGTTTTTT,CASSVEGVVELFF
NA,TRBV7-9,TRBD1,TRBJ1-1,TGTGCCAGCAGCGGTGAGACAGGGTTTGAAGCTTTCTTT,CASSGETGFEAFF
NA,TRBV20-1,TRBD2,TRBJ2-7,TGCAGTGCTAGAGATTTTCGGCGGGGGGGCGGTGATGAGCAGTACTTC,CSARDFRRGGGDEQYF
NA,TRBV20-1,TRBD1,TRBJ1-2,TGCAGTGCACGTGGACAGGGCCGGACCTATGGCTACACCTTC,CSARGQGRTYGYTF
NA,TRBV4-3,NA,TRBJ1-1,TGCGCCAGCAGCCCGGTGATAGGGAGGATGGCTTTCTTT,CASSPVIGRMAFF
many,TRBV12-3/TRBV12-4,NA,TRBJ1-2,TGTGCCAGCAACCCCCACGGGGATAACTATGGCTACACCTTC,CASNPHGDNYGYTF
NA,TRBV10-3,NA,TRBJ1-1,TGTGCCATCAGTATCGGTGGGGGGAACACTGAAGCTTTCTTT,CAISIGGGNTEAFF
few,TRBV6-2/TRBV6-3,NA,TRBJ2-2,TGTGCCAGCACCCTTTATATCTCTACACTCGATATGGCCGGGGAGCTGTTTTTT,CASTLYISTLDMAGELFF
few,TRBV5-1,TRBD1,TRBJ1-1,TGCGCCAGCAGCTGGAAAACCAGGGGGGACACTGAAGCTTTCTTT,CASSWKTRGDTEAFF
NA,TRBV20-1,NA,TRBJ2-3,TGCAGTGCTAGTATATTGTTCACAGATACGCAGTATTTT,CSASILFTDTQYF
NA,TRBV18,TRBD1,TRBJ2-1,TGTGCCAGCTCACAACCGGAGGGGACAGGGGCCGACAATGAGCAGTTCTTC,CASSQPEGTGADNEQFF